This T cell receptor beta chain appears in the sequencing data of a study of blood T cell repertoires in COVID-19. Study overall: Nucleic acid was either cDNA or gDNA, and it came from T cells, B-cell-depleted T cells, or PBMCs.

Germline V gives CDR1 MNHEY, CDR2 SVGAGI. The CDR3 is 13 amino acids. Trimming stripped 6 bases from V and 7 bases from J, with 16 bases between. Method: immunoSEQ multiplex PCR; TCRdb's copy keeps in-frame clones and lacks some. Of 9,500 to 15,000 clones detected, more than 90% appear once; the ten largest clones hold approximately 13%. The sequenced sample consisted of peripheral blood. The source is an older man with active COVID-19. The chain employs TRBV6-5 and TRBJ2-7; D perhaps matches TRBD2 (5 bases). CDR3 coding DNA: TGTGCCAGCAGGCGCGATAGTCCGGGGGAGCAGTACTTC. Its translation: CASRRDSPGEQYF.